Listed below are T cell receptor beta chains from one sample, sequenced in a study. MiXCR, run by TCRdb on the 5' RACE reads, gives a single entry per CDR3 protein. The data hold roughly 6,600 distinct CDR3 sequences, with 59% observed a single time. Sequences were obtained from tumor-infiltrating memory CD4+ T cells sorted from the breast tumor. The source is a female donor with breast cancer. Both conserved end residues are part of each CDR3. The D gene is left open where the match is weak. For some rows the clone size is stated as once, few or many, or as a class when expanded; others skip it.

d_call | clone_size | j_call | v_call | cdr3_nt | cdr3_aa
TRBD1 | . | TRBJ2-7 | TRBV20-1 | TGCAGTGTAAACGGACAGGATTTTTACGAGCAGTACTTC | CSVNGQDFYEQYF
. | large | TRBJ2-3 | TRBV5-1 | TGCGCCAGCAGCCTTCGACAGGGCGCGGGGACAGATACGCAGTATTTT | CASSLRQGAGTDTQYF
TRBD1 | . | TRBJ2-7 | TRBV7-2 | TGTGCCAGCAGCTCACGGACAGGGGCCCACGAGCAGTACTTC | CASSSRTGAHEQYF
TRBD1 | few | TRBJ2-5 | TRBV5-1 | TGCGCCAGCAGCTTGGCCGGTACAGGGGGCCTGGAGACCCAGTACTTC | CASSLAGTGGLETQYF
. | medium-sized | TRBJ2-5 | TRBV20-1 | TGCAGTGCTAGCCACGGGACGGAGGGAGAGACCCAGTACTTC | CSASHGTEGETQYF
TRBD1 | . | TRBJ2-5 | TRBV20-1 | TGCAGTGCCATGTTTTGGGACAGCGCCATAGAGACCCAGTACTTC | CSAMFWDSAIETQYF
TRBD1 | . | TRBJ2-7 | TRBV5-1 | TGCGCCAGCAGCCAAGGACAGGATCGGGGCGAGCAGTACTTC | CASSQGQDRGEQYF
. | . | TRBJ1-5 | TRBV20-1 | TGCAGTGCTAGCGGCCTGACCGATCAGCCCCAGCATTTT | CSASGLTDQPQHF
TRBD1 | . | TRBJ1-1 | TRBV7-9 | TGTGCCAGCAGCTTCGGGACAGGGGGTGGCGGCACTGAAGCTTTCTTT | CASSFGTGGGGTEAFF
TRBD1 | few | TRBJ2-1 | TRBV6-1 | TGTGCCAGCACGCAGGGGGTTTACAATGAGCAGTTCTTC | CASTQGVYNEQFF
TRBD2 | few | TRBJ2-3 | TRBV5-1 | TGCGCCAGCAGCTTTACCGCTAGCGGGGGACGCACAGATACGCAGTATTTT | CASSFTASGGRTDTQYF
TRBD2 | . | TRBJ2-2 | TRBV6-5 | TGTGCCAGCAAAAACCTAGCGGGGGGGCGCGGCACCGGGGAGCTGTTTTTT | CASKNLAGGRGTGELFF
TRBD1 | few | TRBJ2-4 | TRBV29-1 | TGCAGCGGCGGGACAGGGATCACAAACATTCAGTACTTC | CSGGTGITNIQYF
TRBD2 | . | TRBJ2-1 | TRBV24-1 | TGTGCCACTGGGGTTGGGGGGGGTTCCTACAATGAGCAGTTCTTC | CATGVGGGSYNEQFF
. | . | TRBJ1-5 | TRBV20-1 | TGCAGTGCTAACGGCCTGACCGATCAGCCCCAGCATTTT | CSANGLTDQPQHF
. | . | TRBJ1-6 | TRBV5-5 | TGTGCCGGCAGCAAAGACAGGAATAATTCACCCCTCCACTTT | CAGSKDRNNSPLHF
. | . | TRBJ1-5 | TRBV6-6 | TGTGCCAGCAGTTGGACCGCAGGTACCCAGCCCCAGCATTTT | CASSWTAGTQPQHF
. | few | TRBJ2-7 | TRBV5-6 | TGTGCCAGCAGCTTGCTGGTACTATCCTACGAGCAGTACTTC | CASSLLVLSYEQYF
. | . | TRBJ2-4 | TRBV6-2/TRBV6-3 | TGTGCCAGCACCAATTCCGGAAACATTCAGTACTTC | CASTNSGNIQYF
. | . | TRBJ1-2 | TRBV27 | TGTGCCAGCAGTCCCGACAGGTTAGCTAACTATGGCTACACCTTC | CASSPDRLANYGYTF
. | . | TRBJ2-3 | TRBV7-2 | TGTGCCAGCAGCTTTTCCACAGATACGCAGTATTTT | CASSFSTDTQYF
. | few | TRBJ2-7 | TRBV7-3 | TGTGCCAGCAGCTTAGGTGCGGGGCGCTACGAGCAGTACTTC | CASSLGAGRYEQYF
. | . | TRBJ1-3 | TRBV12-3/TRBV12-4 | TGTGCCAGCAGCTCAAACTCTGGAAACACCATATATTTT | CASSSNSGNTIYF
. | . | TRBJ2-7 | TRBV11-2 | TGTGCCAGCAGCGCTCGGGACGGGATCCACGAGCAGTACTTC | CASSARDGIHEQYF
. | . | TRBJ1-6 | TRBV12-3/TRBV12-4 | TGTGCCAGCAGTTTTGGCAATTCACCCCTCCACTTT | CASSFGNSPLHF
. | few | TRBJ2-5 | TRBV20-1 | TGCAGTGCTAGATCGCCGGGAGAGACCCAGTACTTC | CSARSPGETQYF
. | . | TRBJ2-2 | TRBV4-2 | TGTGCCAGCAGCCAAGATCCTGTCTTCAACACCGGGGAGCTGTTTTTT | CASSQDPVFNTGELFF
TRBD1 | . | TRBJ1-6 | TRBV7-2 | TGTGCCAGCACAGGACAGGGCGATTCACCCCTCCACTTT | CASTGQGDSPLHF
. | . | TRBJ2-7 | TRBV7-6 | TGTGCCAGCAGCACCGACAGAGACTACGAGCAGTACTTC | CASSTDRDYEQYF
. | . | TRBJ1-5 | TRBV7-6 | TGTGCCAGCACGAGGTTCGCGGGGGGTCAGCCCCAGCATTTT | CASTRFAGGQPQHF
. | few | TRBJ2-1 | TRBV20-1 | TGCAGTGCTAGAGATGGGGGGGAGCAGTTCTTC | CSARDGGEQFF
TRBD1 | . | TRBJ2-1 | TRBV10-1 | TGCGCCAGCAGTGCCCCTGGGGGACAGTTCAATGAGCAGTTCTTC | CASSAPGGQFNEQFF
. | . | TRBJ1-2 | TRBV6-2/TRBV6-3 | TGTGCCAGCATTGAATACGGGGGTCTATATGGCTACACCTTC | CASIEYGGLYGYTF
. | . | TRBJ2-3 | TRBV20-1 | TGCAGTGCGGAGGTGGAGGATACGCAGTATTTT | CSAEVEDTQYF
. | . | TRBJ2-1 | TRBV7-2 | TGTGCCAGCAGCTTACTGGCCCCGGATGAGCAGTTCTTC | CASSLLAPDEQFF
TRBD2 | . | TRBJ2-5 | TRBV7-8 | TGTGCCAGCAGCCCACCGCTAGGGCGGGGGAGAGAGACCCAGTACTTC | CASSPPLGRGRETQYF
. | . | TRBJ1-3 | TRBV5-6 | TGTGCCAGCAGCCCTGGGACACTTCCTGGAAACACCATATATTTT | CASSPGTLPGNTIYF
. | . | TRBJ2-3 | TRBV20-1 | TGCAGTGCTAGAGATTGGCGGGACCAAACAGATACGCAGTATTTT | CSARDWRDQTDTQYF
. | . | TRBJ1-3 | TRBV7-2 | TGTGCCAGCAGCTCCAGCTACGGAAACACCATATATTTT | CASSSSYGNTIYF
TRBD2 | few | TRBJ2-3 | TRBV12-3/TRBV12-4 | TGTGCCAGCAGTTTATCGCCTAGCGGGCAAATCACAGATACGCAGTATTTT | CASSLSPSGQITDTQYF
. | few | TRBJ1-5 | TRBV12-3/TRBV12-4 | TGTGCCAGCAGTTTCATCGGGGGCGATCAGCCCCAGCATTTT | CASSFIGGDQPQHF
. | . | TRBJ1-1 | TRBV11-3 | TGTGCCAGCAGCTTAGAGGCAGACGAAGCTTTCTTT | CASSLEADEAFF
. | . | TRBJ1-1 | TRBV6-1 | TGTGCCAGCAGTGACAGGTCGGGCACTGAAGCTTTCTTT | CASSDRSGTEAFF
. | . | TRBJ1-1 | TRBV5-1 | TGCGCCAGCAGCTTGTCTGGGTCGACACCTGAAGCTTTCTTT | CASSLSGSTPEAFF